This T cell receptor beta chain was recorded in a study of long-term antiretroviral therapy in people with HIV. Points from the study as a whole: Someone took the blood between the mid-2000s and the late 2010s, maybe while older ART regimens were in use. Repertoire composition at all time points was dominated by clones that had expanded before ART. Comparison with controls showed narrower CDR3 length ranges in HIV repertoires. Relative to transplant donor controls, diversity remained lower despite increasing after ART.

Worth noting for this clone: Its antigen is unidentified.

Runs used v3.0 of the immunoSEQ assay and were done at survey level. Measured with immunoSEQ multiplex PCR; TCRdb has only the in-frame clones, and not every one. The sample yields 20,000 to 25,000 clones, roughly four fifths seen once. Germline values: CDR1 SEHNR, CDR2 FQNEAQ (reference sequence). V was trimmed by 5 bases and J by 8 bases, leaving 7 bases between them. The CDR3 is 11 amino acids. This specimen was unsorted PBMCs, taken 0.5 years before starting antiretroviral therapy. The gene calls are TRBV7-9 and TRBJ2-1; D remains ambiguous. The sequence was collected from a man aged 40-50 years with HIV. CDR3 sequence: CASSHDYEQFF. Here the CDR3 DNA reads TGTGCCAGCAGCCACGACTATGAGCAGTTCTTC. Full variable domain (missing parts from reference TRBV7-9 and TRBJ2-1): DTGVSQNPRHKITKRGQNVTFRCDPISEHNRLYWYRQTLGQGPEFLTYFQNEAQLEKSRLLSDRFSAERPKGSFSTLEIQRTEQGDSAMYLCASSHDYEQFFGPGTRLTVL.